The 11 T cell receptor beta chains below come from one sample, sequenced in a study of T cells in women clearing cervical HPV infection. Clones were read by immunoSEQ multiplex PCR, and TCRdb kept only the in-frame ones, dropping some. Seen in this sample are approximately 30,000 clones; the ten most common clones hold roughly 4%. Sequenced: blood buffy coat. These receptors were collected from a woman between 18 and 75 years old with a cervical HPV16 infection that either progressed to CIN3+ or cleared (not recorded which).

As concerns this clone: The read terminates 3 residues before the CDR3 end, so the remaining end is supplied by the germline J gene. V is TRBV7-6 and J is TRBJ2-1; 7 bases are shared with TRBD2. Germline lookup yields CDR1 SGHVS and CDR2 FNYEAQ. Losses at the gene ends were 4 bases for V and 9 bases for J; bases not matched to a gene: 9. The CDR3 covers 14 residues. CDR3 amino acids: CASSSGLDSGEQFF. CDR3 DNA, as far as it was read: TGTGCCAGCAGCTCCGGACTAGATTCGGGTGAG.

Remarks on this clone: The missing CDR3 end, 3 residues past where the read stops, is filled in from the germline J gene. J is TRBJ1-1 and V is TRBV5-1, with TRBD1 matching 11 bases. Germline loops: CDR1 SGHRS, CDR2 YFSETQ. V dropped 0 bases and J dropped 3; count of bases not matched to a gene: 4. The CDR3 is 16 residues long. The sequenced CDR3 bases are TGCGCCAGCAGCTTGGCCTGGGACAGGGGGGACACTGAA. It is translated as CASSLAWDRGDTE. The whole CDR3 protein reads CASSLAWDRGDTEAFF. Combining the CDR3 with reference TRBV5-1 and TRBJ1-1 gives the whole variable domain KAGVTQTPRYLIKTRGQQVTLSCSPISGHRSVSWYQQTPGQGLQFLFEYFSETQRNKGNFPGRFSGRQFSNSRSEMNVSTLELGDSALYLCASSLAWDRGDTEAFFGQGTRLTVV.

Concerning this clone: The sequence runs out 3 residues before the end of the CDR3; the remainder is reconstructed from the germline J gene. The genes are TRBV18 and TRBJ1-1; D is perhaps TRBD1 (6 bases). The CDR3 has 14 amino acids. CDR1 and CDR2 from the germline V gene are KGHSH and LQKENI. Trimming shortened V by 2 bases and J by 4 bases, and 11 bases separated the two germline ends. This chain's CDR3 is CASSPGQSRTEAFF. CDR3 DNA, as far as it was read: TGTGCCAGCTCACCAGGACAGTCCCGCACTGAA.

CDR3 in amino acids: CASSLVGLETQYF. Incomplete CDR3 DNA: TGTGCCAGCAGCTTAGTAGGGCTGGAGACG. V and J are TRBV11-2 and TRBJ2-3, with D unclear. The read is 3 residues too short to cover the CDR3 end, so that end is filled in from the germline J gene. Per germline, CDR1 SGHAT and CDR2 FQNNGV. CDR3 length: 13 amino acids.

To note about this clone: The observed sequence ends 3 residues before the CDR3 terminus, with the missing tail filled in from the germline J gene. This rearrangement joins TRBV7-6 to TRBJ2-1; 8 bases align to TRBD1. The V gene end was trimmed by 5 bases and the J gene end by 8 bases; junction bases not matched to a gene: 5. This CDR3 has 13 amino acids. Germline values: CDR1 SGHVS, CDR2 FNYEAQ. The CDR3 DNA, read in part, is TGTGCCAGCAGCCCGCGGACAGGGTATGAG. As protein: CASSPRTGYE. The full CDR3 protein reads CASSPRTGYEQFF.

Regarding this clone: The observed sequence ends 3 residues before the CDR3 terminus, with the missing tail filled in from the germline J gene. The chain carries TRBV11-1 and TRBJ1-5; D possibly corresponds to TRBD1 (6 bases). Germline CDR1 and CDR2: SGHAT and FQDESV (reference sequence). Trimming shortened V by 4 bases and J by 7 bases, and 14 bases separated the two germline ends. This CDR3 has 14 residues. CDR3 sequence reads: CASSSSGVGQPQHF. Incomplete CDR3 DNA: TGTGCCAGCAGCTCTTCAGGGGTCGGCCAGCCC. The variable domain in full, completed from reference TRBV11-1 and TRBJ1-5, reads EAEVAQSPRYKITEKSQAVAFWCDPISGHATLYWYRQILGQGPELLVQFQDESVVDDSQLPKDRFSAERLKGVDSTLKIQPAELGDSAMYLCASSSSGVGQPQHFGDGTRLSIL.

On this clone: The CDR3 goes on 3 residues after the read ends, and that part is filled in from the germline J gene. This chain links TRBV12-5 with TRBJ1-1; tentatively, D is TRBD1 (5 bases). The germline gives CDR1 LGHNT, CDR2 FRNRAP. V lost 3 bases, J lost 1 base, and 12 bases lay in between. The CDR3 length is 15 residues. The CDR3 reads CASGLSLQGNTEAFF. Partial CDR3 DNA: TGTGCTAGTGGTTTATCCCTCCAGGGGAACACTGAA.

The CDR3 DNA, read in part, is TGTGCCAGCAGCTTGAGTCGTCGGGGGGCCACCGGGGAG. As protein: CASSLSRRGATGE. The full CDR3 sequence reads CASSLSRRGATGELFF. The V call is TRBV5-4, the J call TRBJ2-2, with D perhaps matching TRBD2 (7 bases). The sequence runs out 3 residues before the end of the CDR3; the remainder is reconstructed from the germline J gene. The germline V gene has CDR1 SGHNT and CDR2 YYREEE (reference sequence). V was cut by 1 base and J by 4 bases, with 14 bases left in between. The CDR3 consists of 16 residues.

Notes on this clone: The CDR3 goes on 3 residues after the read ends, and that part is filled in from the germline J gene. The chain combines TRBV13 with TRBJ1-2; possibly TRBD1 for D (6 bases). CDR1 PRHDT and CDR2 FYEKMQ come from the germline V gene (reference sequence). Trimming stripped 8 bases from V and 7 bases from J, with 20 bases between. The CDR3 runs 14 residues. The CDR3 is CASRPAGVGIGYTF. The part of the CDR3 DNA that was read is TGTGCCAGCCGCCCTGCAGGGGTTGGTATTGGC. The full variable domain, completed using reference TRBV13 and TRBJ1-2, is AAGVIQSPRHLIKEKRETATLKCYPIPRHDTVYWYQQGPGQDPQFLISFYEKMQSDKGSIPDRFSAQQFSDYHSELNMSSLELGDSALYFCASRPAGVGIGYTFGSGTRLTVV.

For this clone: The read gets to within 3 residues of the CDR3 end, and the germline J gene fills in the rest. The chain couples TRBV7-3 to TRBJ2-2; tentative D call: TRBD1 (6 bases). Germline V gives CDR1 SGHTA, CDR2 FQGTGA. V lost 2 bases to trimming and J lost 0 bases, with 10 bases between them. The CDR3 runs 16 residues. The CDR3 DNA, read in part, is TGTGCCAGCAGCTTATGGGCAGGGGCGAACACCGGGGAG. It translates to CASSLWAGANTGE. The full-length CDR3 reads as CASSLWAGANTGELFF.

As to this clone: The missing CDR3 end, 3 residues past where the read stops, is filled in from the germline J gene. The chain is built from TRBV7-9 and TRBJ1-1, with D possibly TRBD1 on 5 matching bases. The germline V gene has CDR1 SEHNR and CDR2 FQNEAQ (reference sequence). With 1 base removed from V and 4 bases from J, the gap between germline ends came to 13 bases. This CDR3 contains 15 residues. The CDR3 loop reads CASSLVGAESTEAFF. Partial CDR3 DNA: TGTGCCAGCAGCTTAGTAGGGGCGGAGTCCACTGAA.